This TCR beta chain was identified in a study of cytomegalovirus exposure and HLA in healthy donors. Study information: Earlier, 110 million or so unique TCR beta sequences were recovered from roughly 200 million T cells by an analysis.

The study, taken as a whole, reports: A few chains tied to CMV proved CMV antigen-specific in vitro.

Concerning this clone itself: Its antigen is as yet unknown.

The CDR3 loop spans 12 amino acids. Trimming left V 8 bases short and J 1 base short, with 8 bases between. Per the germline V gene, CDR1 is MNHGY and CDR2 is SAAAGT. The PCR ran on 60 Vbeta and 13 Jbeta primers. TCRdb's table, derived via immunoSEQ multiplex PCR, lists solely in-frame clones and lacks some. The repertoire has around 96,000 clones, 60% to 75% of them found once; the top ten carry about 3.5%. V usage is TRBV6-8 and J usage is TRBJ1-1; D remains unclear. This receptor was obtained from a man aged 55-75 years in good health and CMV-seronegative. The material sequenced was PBMCs. The CDR3 bases are TGTGCCAGCGGCAACAAGAACACTGAAGCTTTCTTT. This gives the protein CASGNKNTEAFF.